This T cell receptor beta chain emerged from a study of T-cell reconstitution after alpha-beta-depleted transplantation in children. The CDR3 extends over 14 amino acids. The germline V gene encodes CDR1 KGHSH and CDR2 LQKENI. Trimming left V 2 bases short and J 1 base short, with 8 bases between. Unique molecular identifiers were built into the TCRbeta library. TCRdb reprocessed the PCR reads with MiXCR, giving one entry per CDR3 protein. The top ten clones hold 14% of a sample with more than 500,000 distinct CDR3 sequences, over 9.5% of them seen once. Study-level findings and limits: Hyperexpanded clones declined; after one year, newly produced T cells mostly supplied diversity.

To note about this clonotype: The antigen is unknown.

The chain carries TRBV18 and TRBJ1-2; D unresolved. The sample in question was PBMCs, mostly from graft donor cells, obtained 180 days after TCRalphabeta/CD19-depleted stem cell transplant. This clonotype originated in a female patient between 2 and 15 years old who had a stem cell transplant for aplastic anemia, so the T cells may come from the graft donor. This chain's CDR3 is CASSPTADNYGYTF. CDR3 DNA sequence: TGTGCCAGCTCACCAACGGCAGATAACTATGGCTACACCTTC.